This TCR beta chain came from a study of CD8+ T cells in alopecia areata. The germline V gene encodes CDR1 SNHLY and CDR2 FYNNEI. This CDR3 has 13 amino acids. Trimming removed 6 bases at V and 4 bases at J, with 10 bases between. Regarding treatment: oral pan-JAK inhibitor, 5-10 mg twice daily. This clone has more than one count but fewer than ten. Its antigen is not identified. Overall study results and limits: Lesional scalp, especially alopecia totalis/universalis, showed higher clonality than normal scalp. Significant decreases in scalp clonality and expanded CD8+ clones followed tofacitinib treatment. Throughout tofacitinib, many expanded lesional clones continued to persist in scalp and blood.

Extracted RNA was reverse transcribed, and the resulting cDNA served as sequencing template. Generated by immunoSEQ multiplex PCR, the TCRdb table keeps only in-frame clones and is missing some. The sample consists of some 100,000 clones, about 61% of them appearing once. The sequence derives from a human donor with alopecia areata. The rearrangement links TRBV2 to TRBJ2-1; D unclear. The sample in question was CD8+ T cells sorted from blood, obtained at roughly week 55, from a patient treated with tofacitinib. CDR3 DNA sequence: TGTGCCAGCAGCACCTTACTGTACAATGAGCAGTTCTTC. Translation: CASSTLLYNEQFF.